The present T cell receptor beta chain was sequenced within a study of blood T cell repertoires in COVID-19. Study summary: Sites across the United States, Italy and Spain contributed samples from acute and convalescent COVID-19. The analysed material was cDNA or gDNA that came from T cells, B-cell-depleted T cells, or PBMCs.

Germline CDR1 reads SGHVS; CDR2 reads FNYEAQ. J gave up 9 bases and V 5 bases, and 14 bases lay outside the gene matches. The CDR3 extends over 15 amino acids. In the study's own analysis: The authors estimated nucleated cell counts from reference gene primer amplification. Some clones are missing from TCRdb's copy, which holds only in-frame ones; the method was immunoSEQ multiplex PCR. That table supplies the V and J calls and clone size; D and trimming were determined from the DNA. The sample records about 210,000 clones, around 80% being singletons. This receptor was taken from a woman aged 70-85 years with acute or convalescent COVID-19. Sequenced sample: peripheral blood. J is TRBJ2-5 and V is TRBV7-6; 8 nucleotides align to TRBD1. The CDR3 here is CASSPTGAIFEAQYF. The CDR3 nucleotides read TGTGCCAGCAGCCCGACAGGGGCGATCTTCGAGGCCCAGTACTTC.